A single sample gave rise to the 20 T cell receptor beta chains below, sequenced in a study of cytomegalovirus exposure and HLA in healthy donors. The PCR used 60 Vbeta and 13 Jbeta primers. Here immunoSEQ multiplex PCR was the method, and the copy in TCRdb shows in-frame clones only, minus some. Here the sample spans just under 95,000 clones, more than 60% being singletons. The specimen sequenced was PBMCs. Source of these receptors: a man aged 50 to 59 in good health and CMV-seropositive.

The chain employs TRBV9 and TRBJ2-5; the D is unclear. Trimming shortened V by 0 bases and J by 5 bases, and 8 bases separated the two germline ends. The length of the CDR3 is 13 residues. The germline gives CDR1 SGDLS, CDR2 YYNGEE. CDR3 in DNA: TGTGCCAGCAGCGTAGAACCCGGGGAGACCCAGTACTTC. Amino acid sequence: CASSVEPGETQYF.

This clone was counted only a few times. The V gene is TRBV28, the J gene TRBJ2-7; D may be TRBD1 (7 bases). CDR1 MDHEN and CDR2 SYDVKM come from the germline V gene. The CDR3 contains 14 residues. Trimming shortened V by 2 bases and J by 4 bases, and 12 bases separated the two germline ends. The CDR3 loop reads CASSLQGGRYEQYF. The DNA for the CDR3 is TGTGCCAGCAGTTTACAGGGGGGACGGTACGAGCAGTACTTC. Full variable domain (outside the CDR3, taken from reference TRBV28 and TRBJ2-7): DVKVTQSSRYLVKRTGEKVFLECVQDMDHENMFWYRQDPGLGLRLIYFSYDVKMKEKGDIPEGYSVSREKKERFSLILESASTNQTSMYLCASSLQGGRYEQYFGPGTRLTVT.

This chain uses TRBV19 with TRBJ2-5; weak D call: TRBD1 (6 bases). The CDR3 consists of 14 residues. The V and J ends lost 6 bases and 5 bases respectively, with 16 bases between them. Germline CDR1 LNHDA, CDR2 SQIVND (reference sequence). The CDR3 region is CASSPGVLRETQYF. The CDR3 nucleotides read TGTGCCAGTAGCCCAGGGGTACTTCGGGAGACCCAGTACTTC.

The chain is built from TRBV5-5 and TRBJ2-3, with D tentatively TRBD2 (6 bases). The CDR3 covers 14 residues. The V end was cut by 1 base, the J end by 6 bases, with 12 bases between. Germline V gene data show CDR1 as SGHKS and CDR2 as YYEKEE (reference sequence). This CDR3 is CASSLYGGWDTQYF. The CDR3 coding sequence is TGTGCCAGCAGCTTGTACGGAGGGTGGGATACGCAGTATTTT.

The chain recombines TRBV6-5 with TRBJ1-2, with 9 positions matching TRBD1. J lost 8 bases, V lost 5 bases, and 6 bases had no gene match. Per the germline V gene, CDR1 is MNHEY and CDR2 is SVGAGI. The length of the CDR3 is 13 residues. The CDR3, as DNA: TGTGCCAGCAGTGTCGGGACAGGGAGAGGCTACACCTTC. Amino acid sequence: CASSVGTGRGYTF.

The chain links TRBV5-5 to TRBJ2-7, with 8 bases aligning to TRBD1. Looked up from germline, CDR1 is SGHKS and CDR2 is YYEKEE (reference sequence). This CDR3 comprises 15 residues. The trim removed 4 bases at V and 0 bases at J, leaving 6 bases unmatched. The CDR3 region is CASSPGQGSSYEQYF. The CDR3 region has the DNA TGTGCCAGCAGCCCCGGACAGGGTAGCTCCTACGAGCAGTACTTC. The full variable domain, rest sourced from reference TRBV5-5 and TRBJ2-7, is DAGVTQSPTHLIKTRGQQVTLRCSPISGHKSVSWYQQVLGQGPQFIFQYYEKEERGRGNFPDRFSARQFPNYSSELNVNALLLGDSALYLCASSPGQGSSYEQYFGPGTRLTVT.

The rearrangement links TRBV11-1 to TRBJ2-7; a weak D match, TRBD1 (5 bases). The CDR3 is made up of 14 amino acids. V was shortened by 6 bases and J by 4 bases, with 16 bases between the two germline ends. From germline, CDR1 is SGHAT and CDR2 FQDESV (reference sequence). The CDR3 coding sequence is TGTGCCAGCAGTATGAGTGGGGCGAATTACGAGCAGTACTTC. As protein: CASSMSGANYEQYF.

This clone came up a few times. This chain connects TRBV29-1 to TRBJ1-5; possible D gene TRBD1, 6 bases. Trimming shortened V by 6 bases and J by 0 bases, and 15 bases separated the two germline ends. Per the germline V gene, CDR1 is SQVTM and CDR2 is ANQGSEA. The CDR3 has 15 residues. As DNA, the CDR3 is TGCAGCGTCAACCGGGACAAAGATAGCAATCAGCCCCAGCATTTT. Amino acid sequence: CSVNRDKDSNQPQHF.

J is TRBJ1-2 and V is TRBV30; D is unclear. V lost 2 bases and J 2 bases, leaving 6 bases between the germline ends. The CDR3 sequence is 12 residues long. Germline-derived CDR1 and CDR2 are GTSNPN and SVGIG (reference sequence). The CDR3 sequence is CAWSRGNYGYTF. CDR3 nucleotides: TGTGCCTGGAGTAGAGGGAACTATGGCTACACCTTC.

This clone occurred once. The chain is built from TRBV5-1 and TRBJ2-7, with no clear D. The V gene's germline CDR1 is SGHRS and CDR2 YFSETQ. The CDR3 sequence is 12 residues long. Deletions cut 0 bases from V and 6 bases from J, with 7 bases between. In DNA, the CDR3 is TGCGCCAGCAGCTTGGCTAACGGCGAGCAGTACTTC. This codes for CASSLANGEQYF.

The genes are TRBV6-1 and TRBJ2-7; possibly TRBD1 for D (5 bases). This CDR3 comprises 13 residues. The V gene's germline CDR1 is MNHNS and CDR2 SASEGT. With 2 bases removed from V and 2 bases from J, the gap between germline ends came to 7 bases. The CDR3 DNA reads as TGTGCCAGCAGTGAACAGGGAACCTACGAGCAGTACTTC. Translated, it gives CASSEQGTYEQYF.

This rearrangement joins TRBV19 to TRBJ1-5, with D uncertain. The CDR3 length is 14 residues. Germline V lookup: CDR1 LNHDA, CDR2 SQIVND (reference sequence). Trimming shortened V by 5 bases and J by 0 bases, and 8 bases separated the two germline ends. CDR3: CASSLQHSNQPQHF. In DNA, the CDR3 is TGTGCCAGTAGTTTACAACATAGCAATCAGCCCCAGCATTTT.

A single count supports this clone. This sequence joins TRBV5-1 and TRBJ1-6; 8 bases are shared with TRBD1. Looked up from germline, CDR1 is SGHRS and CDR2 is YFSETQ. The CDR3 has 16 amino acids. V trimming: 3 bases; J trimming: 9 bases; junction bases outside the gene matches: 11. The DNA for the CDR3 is TGCGCCAGCAGCTCATCATTTGGGCAGGGGGCTTCACCCCTCCACTTT. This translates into CASSSSFGQGASPLHF.

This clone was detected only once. The CDR3 nucleotides are TGTGCCACTCGGGACAGCTCTGGGGCCAACGTCCTGACTTTC. This sequence encodes CATRDSSGANVLTF. The chain carries TRBV19 and TRBJ2-6, with 7 bases identical to TRBD1. The CDR3 spans 14 residues. V was clipped by 10 bases and J by 0 bases; unmatched bases: 3. Germline CDR1 and CDR2: LNHDA and SQIVND (reference sequence).

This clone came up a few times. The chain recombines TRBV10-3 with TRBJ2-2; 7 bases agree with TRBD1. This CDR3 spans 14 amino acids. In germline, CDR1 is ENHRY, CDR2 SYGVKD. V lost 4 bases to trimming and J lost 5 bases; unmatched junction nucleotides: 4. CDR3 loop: CAISATGVTGELFF. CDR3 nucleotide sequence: TGTGCCATCAGTGCTACAGGGGTAACCGGGGAGCTGTTTTTT.

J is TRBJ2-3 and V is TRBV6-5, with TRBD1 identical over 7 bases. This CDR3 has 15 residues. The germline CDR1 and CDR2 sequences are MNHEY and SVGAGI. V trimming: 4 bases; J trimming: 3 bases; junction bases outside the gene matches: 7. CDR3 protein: CASSSGQLYTDTQYF. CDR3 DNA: TGTGCCAGCAGTTCGGGACAGCTTTATACAGATACGCAGTATTTT.

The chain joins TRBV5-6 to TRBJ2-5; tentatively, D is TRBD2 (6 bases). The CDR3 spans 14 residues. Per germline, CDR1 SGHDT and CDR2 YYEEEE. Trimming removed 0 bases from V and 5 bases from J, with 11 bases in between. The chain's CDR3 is CASSLVSGEETQYF. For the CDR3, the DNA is TGTGCCAGCAGCTTGGTGTCGGGGGAGGAGACCCAGTACTTC.

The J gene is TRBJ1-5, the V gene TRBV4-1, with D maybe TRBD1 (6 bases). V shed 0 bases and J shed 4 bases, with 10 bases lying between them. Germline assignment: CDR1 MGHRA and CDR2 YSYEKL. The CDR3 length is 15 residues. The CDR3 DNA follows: TGCGCCAGCAGCCAAGAAAACAGGGAAAATCAGCCCCAGCATTTT. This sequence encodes CASSQENRENQPQHF.

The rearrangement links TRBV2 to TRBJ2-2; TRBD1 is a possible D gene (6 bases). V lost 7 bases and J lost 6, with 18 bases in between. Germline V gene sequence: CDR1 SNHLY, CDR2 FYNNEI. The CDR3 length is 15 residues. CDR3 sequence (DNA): TGTGCCAGCACAACAGGGTTGCCCCTGGCCGGGGAGCTGTTTTTT. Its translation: CASTTGLPLAGELFF.

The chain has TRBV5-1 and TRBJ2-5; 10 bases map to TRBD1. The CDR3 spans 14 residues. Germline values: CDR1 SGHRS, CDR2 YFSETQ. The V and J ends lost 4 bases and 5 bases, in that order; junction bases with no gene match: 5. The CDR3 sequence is CASSGQGVGETQYF. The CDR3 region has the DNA TGCGCCAGCAGCGGACAGGGGGTCGGGGAGACCCAGTACTTC.